This TCR beta chain originates from a study of shared clonotypes between healthy human individuals. At the level of the study: Donor ages ranged 18 to 49 years: a couple of women, a few men.

Looked up from germline, CDR1 is MDHEN and CDR2 is SYDVKM. Deletions cut 7 bases from V and 0 bases from J, with 13 bases between. This CDR3 is built from 15 residues. Recent acute infections and vaccinations were absent in the healthy HIV-negative adult donors. Only one count was recorded for this clone. Data came from immunoSEQ multiplex PCR; TCRdb stores just in-frame clones and leaves some out. The repertoire consists of some 2.3 million clones, with just over 90% occurring once and the leading ten covering 0.3% to 0.4%. The chain carries TRBV28 and TRBJ2-4; a possible D gene is TRBD1 (6 bases). The TCR comes from a man in his late teens or twenties in good health. Some clones in this sample may be carry-over from other donors' samples. Material for sequencing was naive CD4+ T cells from PBMCs. Documented subset: CD45RA+ positively selected. The CDR3 region has the DNA TGTGCCAGCACCCCGTGGGGGCAAGCCAAAAACATTCAGTACTTC. It specifies CASTPWGQAKNIQYF. The full variable domain, its missing parts supplied by reference TRBV28 and TRBJ2-4, is DVKVTQSSRYLVKRTGEKVFLECVQDMDHENMFWYRQDPGLGLRLIYFSYDVKMKEKGDIPEGYSVSREKKERFSLILESASTNQTSMYLCASTPWGQAKNIQYFGAGTRLSVL.